This T cell receptor (beta chain) emerged from a study of blood T cells in healthy people across ages. Together with a sample-barcoded 5' primer, a J-beta primer mix was included in a second PCR lasting roughly 6 to 12 cycles. From each sample, at least 3 million paired-end reads containing CDR3 were obtained. TCRdb re-derived calls from the 5' RACE reads in MiXCR, one entry per CDR3 protein. Of about 760,000 distinct CDR3 sequences detected, roughly 50% appear once; the ten largest clones hold around 24%. From germline, CDR1 is DFQATT and CDR2 SNEGSKA (reference sequence). The length of the CDR3 is 13 residues.

V is TRBV20-1 and J is TRBJ2-4; perhaps TRBD2 as D (5 bases). Judging by the DNA end, TRBJ2-7 fits better; the J call may be wrong. Sequenced material: blood. This TCR was sampled from a man in his forties or fifties in good health. CDR3 nucleotides: TGCAGTGCTAGACCCCTCGGGGTCTACGAGCAGTACTTC. As protein: CSARPLGVYEQYF.